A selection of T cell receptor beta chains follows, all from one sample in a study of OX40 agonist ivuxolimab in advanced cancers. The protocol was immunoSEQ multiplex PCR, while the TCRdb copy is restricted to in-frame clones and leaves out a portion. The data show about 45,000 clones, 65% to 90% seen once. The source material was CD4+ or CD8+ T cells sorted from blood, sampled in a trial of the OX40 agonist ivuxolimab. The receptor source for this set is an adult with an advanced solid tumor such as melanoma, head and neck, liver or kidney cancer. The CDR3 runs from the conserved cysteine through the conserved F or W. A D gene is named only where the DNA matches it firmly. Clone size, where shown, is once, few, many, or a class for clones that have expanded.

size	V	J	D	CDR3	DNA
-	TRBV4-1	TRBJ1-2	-	CASSQDRNGLRF	TGCGCCAGCAGCCAAGACCGTAATGGATTACGCTTC
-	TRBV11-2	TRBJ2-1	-	CASSLNAEQFF	TGTGCCAGCAGCCTAAATGCGGAGCAGTTCTTC
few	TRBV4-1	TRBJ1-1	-	CASSPRDSLGGTEAFF	TGCGCCAGCAGCCCTAGGGACTCCCTCGGCGGCACTGAAGCTTTCTTT
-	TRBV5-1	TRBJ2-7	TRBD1	CASSLRYRGYEQYF	TGCGCCAGCAGCTTGCGGTACAGGGGCTACGAGCAGTACTTC
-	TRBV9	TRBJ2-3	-	CASSVLGDRTDTQYF	TGTGCCAGCAGCGTCCTAGGGGATAGAACAGATACGCAGTATTTT
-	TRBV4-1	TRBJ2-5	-	CASSQGGLETQYF	TGCGCCAGCAGCCAAGGGGGGCTTGAGACCCAGTACTTC
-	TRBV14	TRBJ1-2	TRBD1	CASTRQGSNYGYTF	TGTGCCAGCACCAGACAGGGTTCTAACTATGGCTACACCTTC
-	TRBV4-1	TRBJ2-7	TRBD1	CASSQSTGVYEQYF	TGCGCCAGCAGCCAATCGACAGGGGTCTACGAGCAGTACTTC
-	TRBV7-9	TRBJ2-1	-	CASSVEILFNYNEQFF	TGTGCCAGCAGCGTAGAGATCCTATTCAACTACAATGAGCAGTTCTTC
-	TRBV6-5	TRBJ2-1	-	CASSYYTGYNEQFF	TGTGCCAGCAGTTACTATACAGGGTACAATGAGCAGTTCTTC
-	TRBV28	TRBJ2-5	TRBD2	CASRRVGLAAQETQYF	TGTGCCAGCAGGCGAGTTGGACTAGCGGCTCAAGAGACCCAGTACTTC
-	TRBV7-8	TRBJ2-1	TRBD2	CASSLLAGGSYNEQFF	TGTGCCAGCAGCTTACTAGCGGGAGGCTCCTACAATGAGCAGTTCTTC
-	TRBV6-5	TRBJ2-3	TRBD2	CASRIAGGKTDTQYF	TGTGCCAGCAGAATAGCGGGGGGGAAGACAGATACGCAGTATTTT
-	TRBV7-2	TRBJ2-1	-	CASSALWRAAYNEQFF	TGTGCCAGCAGCGCCCTATGGCGGGCAGCCTACAATGAGCAGTTCTTC
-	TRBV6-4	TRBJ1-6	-	CASSEGNSPLHF	TGTGCCAGCAGCGAAGGGAATTCACCCCTCCACTTT
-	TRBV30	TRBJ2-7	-	CAWSVLVYEQYF	TGTGCCTGGAGTGTACTGGTTTACGAGCAGTACTTC
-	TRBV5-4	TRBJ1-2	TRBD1	CASSFRQQGASGYGYTF	TGTGCCAGCAGCTTTAGGCAGCAGGGGGCCTCGGGGTATGGCTACACCTTC
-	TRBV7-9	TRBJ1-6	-	CASSSREARVNSPLHF	TGTGCCAGCAGCTCCCGGGAGGCCAGGGTAAATTCACCCCTCCACTTT
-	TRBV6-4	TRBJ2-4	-	CASSDQLGGKNIQYF	TGTGCCAGCAGTGATCAGCTAGGTGGCAAAAACATTCAGTACTTC
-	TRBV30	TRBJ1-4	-	CAWSPNSNEKLFF	TGTGCCTGGAGTCCCAACTCGAATGAAAAACTGTTTTTT
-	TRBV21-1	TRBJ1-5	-	CASSPRQLDSNQPQHF	TGTGCCAGCAGCCCAAGGCAGTTAGATAGCAATCAGCCCCAGCATTTT
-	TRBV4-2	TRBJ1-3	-	CASSQDSVEYSGNTIYF	TGTGCCAGCAGCCAAGATTCCGTGGAATACTCTGGAAACACCATATATTTT
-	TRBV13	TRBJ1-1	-	CAISDSPNTEAFF	TGTGCCATCTCGGACAGCCCGAACACTGAAGCTTTCTTT
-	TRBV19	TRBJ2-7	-	CASSWTSSYEQYF	TGTGCCAGTAGTTGGACAAGCTCCTACGAGCAGTACTTC
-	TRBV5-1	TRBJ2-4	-	CASSSLGGVGLAKNIQYF	TGCGCCAGCAGCTCACTTGGAGGGGTGGGCCTAGCCAAAAACATTCAGTACTTC
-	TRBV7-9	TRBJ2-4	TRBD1	CASSPGASGGPAKNIQYF	TGTGCCAGCAGCCCTGGGGCCTCAGGGGGCCCGGCCAAAAACATTCAGTACTTC
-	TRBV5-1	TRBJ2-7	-	CASSQSKGYEQYF	TGCGCCAGCAGCCAGTCGAAAGGCTACGAGCAGTACTTC
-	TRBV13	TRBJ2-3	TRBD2	CASSPNLGLADTQYF	TGTGCCAGCAGCCCAAATCTGGGACTAGCAGATACGCAGTATTTT
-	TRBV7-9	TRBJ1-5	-	CASSPGVGNQPQHF	TGTGCCAGCAGCCCAGGGGTGGGCAATCAGCCCCAGCATTTT
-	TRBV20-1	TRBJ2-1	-	CSASSNEQFF	TGCAGTGCTAGCAGTAATGAGCAGTTCTTC
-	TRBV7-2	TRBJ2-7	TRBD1	CASSSRDRVYEQYF	TGTGCCAGCAGCTCCCGGGACAGGGTCTACGAGCAGTACTTC